This T cell receptor beta chain was captured by sequencing in a study of radiation and T cells in renal cell carcinoma. Study observations and caveats: Pretreatment tumor biopsies were lacking, so baseline clonotypes are unknown. Top tumor clonotypes rose in blood 2 weeks post-radiation, then contracted.

Germline CDR1 and CDR2: MGHRA and YSYEKL. V gave up 1 base and J gave up 5 bases; unmatched junction bases: 5. The CDR3 loop spans 15 amino acids. Time point here: blood 2 weeks post-SBRT. The treatment: 15 Gy SBRT to primary tumor, nephrectomy 4 weeks later. Serial blood draws occurred at baseline and 2 and 4 weeks post-SBRT. The tumor was a clear cell renal cell carcinoma. The data were produced by immunoSEQ multiplex PCR, yet TCRdb's version contains in-frame clones alone and is incomplete. Of about 130,000 clones listed, roughly four fifths are singletons. Concerning this clone itself: Its antigen is currently unknown.

The chain joins TRBV4-1 to TRBJ2-1; 7 bases map to TRBD2. The material sequenced was blood, taken from a patient whose treatment included radiotherapy and nephrectomy. The sequence was collected from a man aged 50-59 years with renal cell carcinoma. CDR3 in amino acids: CASSQGAAGNNEQFF. The CDR3 region has the DNA TGCGCCAGCAGCCAAGGGGCAGCGGGAAACAATGAGCAGTTCTTC.